The sequence of this T cell receptor (beta chain) was determined in a study of blood T cell repertoires in COVID-19. The germline gives CDR1 WNHNN, CDR2 SYGVQD (reference sequence). The CDR3 covers 14 residues. Deletions cut 5 bases from V and 3 bases from J, with 13 bases between. The repertoire was sequenced with immunoSEQ multiplex PCR; TCRdb's copy has only in-frame clones and lacks some. The top ten hold around 1.2% of the sample, which has about 190,000 clones, approximately 86% seen once. The specimen was peripheral blood. This chain connects TRBV10-1 to TRBJ2-5; weak D call: TRBD2 (5 bases). The source is a young man with acute or convalescent COVID-19. CDR3 DNA: TGCGCCAGCAGTAGAAGCGGATCCAAAGAGACCCAGTACTTC. Its protein product is CASSRSGSKETQYF.